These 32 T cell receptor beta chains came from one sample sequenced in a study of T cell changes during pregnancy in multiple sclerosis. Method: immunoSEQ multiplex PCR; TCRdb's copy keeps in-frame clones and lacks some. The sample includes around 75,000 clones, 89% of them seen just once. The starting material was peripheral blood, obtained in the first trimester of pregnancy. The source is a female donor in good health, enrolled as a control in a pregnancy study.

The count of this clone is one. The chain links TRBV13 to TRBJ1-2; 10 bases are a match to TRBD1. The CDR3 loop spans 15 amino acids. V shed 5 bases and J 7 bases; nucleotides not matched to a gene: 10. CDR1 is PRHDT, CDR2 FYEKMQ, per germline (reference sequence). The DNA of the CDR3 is TGTGCCAGCAGCACACCGGGACAGGGGCGATCTGGCTACACCTTC. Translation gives CASSTPGQGRSGYTF.

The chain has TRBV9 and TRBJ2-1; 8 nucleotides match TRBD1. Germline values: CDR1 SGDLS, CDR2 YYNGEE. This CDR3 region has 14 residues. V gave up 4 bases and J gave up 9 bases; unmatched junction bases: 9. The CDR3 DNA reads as TGTGCCAGCAGCTCCCGGACAGGGTATGGTGAGCAGTTCTTC. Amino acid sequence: CASSSRTGYGEQFF.

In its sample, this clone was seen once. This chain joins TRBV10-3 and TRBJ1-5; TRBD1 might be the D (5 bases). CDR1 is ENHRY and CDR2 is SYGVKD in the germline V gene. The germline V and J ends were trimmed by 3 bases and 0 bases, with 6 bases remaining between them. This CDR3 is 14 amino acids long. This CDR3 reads CAISEGASNQPQHF. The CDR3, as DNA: TGTGCCATCAGTGAAGGGGCTAGCAATCAGCCCCAGCATTTT.

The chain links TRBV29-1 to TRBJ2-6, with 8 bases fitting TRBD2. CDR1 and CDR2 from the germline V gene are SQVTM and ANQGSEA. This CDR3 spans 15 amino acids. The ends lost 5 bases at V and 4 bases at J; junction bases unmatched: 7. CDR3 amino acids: CSVLSGGRGANVLTF. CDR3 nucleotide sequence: TGCAGCGTTCTTTCGGGGGGGAGGGGGGCCAACGTCCTGACTTTC. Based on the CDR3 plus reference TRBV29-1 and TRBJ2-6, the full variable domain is SAVISQKPSRDICQRGTSLTIQCQVDSQVTMMFWYRQQPGQSLTLIATANQGSEATYESGFVIDKFPISRPNLTFSTLTVSNMSPEDSSIYLCSVLSGGRGANVLTFGAGSRLTVL.

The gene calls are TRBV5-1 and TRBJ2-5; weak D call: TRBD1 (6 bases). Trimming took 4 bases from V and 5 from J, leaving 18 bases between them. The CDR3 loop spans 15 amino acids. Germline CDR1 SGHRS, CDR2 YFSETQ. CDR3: CASSPDSRTWETQYF. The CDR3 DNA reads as TGCGCCAGCAGCCCGGACAGCCGCACCTGGGAGACCCAGTACTTC.

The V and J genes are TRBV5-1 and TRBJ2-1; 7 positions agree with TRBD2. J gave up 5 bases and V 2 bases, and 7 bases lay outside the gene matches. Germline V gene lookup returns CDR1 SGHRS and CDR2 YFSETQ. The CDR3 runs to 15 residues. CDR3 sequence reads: CASSFDGGSHNEQFF. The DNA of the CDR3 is TGCGCCAGCAGCTTTGATGGCGGGAGCCACAATGAGCAGTTCTTC.

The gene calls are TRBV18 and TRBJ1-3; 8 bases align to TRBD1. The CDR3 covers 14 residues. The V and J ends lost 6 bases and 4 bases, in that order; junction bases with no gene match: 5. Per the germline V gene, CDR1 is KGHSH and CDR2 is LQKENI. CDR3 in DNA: TGTGCCAGCTCGGCGGACAGGGCGGGAAACACCATATATTTT. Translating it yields CASSADRAGNTIYF.

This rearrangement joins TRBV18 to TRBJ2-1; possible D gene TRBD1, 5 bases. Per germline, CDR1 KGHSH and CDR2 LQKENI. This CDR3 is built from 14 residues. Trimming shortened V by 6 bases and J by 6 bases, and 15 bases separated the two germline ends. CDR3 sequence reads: CASSPPDKGNEQFF. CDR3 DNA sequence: TGTGCCAGCTCCCCGCCGGACAAGGGCAATGAGCAGTTCTTC.

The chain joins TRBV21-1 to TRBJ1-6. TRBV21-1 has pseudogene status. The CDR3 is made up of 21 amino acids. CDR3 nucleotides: TGTGCCAGCAGCAAAGTACCGGAAGGGAGGGATCCGGGGTCCTATAATTCACCCCTCCACTTT. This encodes CASSKVPEGRDPGSYNSPLHF.

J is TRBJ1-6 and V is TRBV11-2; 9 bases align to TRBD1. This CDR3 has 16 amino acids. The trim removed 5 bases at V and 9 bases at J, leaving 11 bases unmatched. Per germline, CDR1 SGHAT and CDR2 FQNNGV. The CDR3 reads CASSRPGTGSSSPLHF. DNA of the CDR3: TGTGCCAGCAGCCGCCCCGGGACAGGGTCGAGTTCACCCCTCCACTTT.

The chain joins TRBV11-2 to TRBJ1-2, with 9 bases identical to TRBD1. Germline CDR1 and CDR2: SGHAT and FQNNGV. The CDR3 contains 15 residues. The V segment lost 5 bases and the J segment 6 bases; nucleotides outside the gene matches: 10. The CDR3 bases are TGTGCCAGCAGCACCCTCCGCAGACAGGGGGATGGCTACACCTTC. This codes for CASSTLRRQGDGYTF.

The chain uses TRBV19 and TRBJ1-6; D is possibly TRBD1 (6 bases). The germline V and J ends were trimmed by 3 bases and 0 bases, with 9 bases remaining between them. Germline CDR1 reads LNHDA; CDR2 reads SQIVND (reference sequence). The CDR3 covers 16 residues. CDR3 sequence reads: CASSIQGSSYNSPLHF. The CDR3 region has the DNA TGTGCCAGTAGTATCCAGGGGAGCTCCTATAATTCACCCCTCCACTTT.

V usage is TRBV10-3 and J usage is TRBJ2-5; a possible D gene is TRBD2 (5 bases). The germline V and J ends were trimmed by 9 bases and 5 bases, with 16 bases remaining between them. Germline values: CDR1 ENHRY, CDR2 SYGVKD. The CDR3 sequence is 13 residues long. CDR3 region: CAIREPVGETQYF. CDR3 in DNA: TGTGCCATACGGGAACCCGTGGGGGAGACCCAGTACTTC.

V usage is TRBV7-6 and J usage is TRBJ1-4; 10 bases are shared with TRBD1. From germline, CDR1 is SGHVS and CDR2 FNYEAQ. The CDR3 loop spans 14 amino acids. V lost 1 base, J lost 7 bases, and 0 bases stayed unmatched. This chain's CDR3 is CASSLGDRGEKLFF. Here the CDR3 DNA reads TGTGCCAGCAGCTTAGGGGACAGGGGTGAAAAACTGTTTTTT. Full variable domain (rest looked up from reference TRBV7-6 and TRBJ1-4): GAGVSQSPRYKVTKRGQDVALRCDPISGHVSLYWYRQALGQGPEFLTYFNYEAQQDKSGLPNDRFSAERPEGSISTLTIQRTEQRDSAMYRCASSLGDRGEKLFFGSGTQLSVL.

The CDR3 here is CASSPGQGSYTF. The CDR3 bases are TGTGCCAGCAGTCCGGGACAAGGAAGCTACACCTTC. The chain carries TRBV28 and TRBJ1-2; D might be TRBD1 (6 bases). CDR3 size: 12 residues. Trimming removed 5 bases at V and 9 bases at J, with 13 bases between. Germline CDR1 reads MDHEN; CDR2 reads SYDVKM.

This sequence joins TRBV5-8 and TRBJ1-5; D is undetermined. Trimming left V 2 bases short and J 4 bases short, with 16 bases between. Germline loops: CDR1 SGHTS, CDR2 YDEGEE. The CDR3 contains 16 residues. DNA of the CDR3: TGTGCCAGCAGCTTTGTGAGAGTTTCGAGTAATCAGCCCCAGCATTTT. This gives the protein CASSFVRVSSNQPQHF.

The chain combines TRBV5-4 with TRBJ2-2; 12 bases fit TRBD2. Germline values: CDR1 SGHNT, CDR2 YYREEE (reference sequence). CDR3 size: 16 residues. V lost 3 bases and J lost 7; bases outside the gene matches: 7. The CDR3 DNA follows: TGTGCCAGCAGCTGGGGCCTAGCGGGGGGGTTCGGGGAGCTGTTTTTT. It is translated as CASSWGLAGGFGELFF.

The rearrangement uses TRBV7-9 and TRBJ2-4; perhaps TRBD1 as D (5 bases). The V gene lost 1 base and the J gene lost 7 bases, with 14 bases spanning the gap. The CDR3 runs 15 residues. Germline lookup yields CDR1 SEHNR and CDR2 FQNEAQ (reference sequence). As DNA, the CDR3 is TGTGCCAGCAGCTTAGTTGGTTCAGGGCTCAACATTCAGTACTTC. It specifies CASSLVGSGLNIQYF.

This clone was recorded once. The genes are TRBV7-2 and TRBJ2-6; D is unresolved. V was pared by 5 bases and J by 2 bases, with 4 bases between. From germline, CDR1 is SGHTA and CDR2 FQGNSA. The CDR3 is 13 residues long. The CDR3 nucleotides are TGTGCCAGCAGCACACCTGGGGCCAACGTCCTGACTTTC. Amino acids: CASSTPGANVLTF. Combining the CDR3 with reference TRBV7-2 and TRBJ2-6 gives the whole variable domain GAGVSQSPSNKVTEKGKDVELRCDPISGHTALYWYRQSLGQGLEFLIYFQGNSAPDKSGLPSDRFSAERTGGSVSTLTIQRTQQEDSAVYLCASSTPGANVLTFGAGSRLTVL.

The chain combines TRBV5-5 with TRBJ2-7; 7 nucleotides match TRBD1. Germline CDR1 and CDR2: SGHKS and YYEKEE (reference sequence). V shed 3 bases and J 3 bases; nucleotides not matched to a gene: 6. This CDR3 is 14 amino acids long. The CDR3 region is CASSSWDRDYEQYF. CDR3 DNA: TGTGCCAGCAGCTCCTGGGACAGAGACTACGAGCAGTACTTC.

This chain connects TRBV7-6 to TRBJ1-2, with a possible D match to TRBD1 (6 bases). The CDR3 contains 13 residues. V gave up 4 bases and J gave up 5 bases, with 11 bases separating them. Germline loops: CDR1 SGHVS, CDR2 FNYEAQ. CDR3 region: CASSSGQTYGYTF. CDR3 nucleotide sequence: TGTGCCAGCAGCTCGGGACAAACATATGGCTACACCTTC.

The CDR3 coding sequence is TGCGCCAGCAGCCAAGTGGGGACAGGGGGCAGGAACACTGAAGCTTTCTTT. This codes for CASSQVGTGGRNTEAFF. The gene calls are TRBV4-1 and TRBJ1-1, with TRBD1 identical over 12 bases. Germline-derived CDR1 and CDR2 are MGHRA and YSYEKL. V lost 1 base and J lost 1; bases outside the gene matches: 4. There are 17 residues in the CDR3.

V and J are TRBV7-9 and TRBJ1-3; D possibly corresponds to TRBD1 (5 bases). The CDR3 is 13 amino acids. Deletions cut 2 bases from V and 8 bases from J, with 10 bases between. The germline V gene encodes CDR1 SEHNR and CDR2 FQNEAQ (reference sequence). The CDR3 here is CASSLSGIYTIYF. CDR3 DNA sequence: TGTGCCAGCAGCTTATCAGGGATTTACACCATATATTTT.

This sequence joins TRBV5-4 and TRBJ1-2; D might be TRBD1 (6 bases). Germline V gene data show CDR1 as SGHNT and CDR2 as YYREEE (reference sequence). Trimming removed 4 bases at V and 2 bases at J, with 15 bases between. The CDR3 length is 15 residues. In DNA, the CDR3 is TGTGCCAGCAGCCCTGGGACACAAGGAAACTATGGCTACACCTTC. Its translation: CASSPGTQGNYGYTF. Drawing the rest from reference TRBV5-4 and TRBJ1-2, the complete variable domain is ETGVTQSPTHLIKTRGQQVTLRCSSQSGHNTVSWYQQALGQGPQFIFQYYREEENGRGNFPPRFSGLQFPNYSSELNVNALELDDSALYLCASSPGTQGNYGYTFGSGTRLTVV.

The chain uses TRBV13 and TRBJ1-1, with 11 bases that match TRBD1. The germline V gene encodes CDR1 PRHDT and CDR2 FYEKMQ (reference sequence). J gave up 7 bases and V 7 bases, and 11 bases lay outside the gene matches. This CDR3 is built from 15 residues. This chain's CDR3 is CASTNSLGTGGEAFF. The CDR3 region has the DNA TGTGCCAGCACCAACTCCCTGGGGACAGGGGGTGAAGCTTTCTTT.

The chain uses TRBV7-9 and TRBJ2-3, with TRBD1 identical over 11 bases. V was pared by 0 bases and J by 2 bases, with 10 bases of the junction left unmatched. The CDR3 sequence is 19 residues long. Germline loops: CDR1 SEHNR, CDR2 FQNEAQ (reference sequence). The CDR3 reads CASSLALGGTGGITDTQYF. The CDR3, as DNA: TGTGCCAGCAGCTTAGCCCTTGGTGGGACAGGGGGGATCACAGATACGCAGTATTTT.

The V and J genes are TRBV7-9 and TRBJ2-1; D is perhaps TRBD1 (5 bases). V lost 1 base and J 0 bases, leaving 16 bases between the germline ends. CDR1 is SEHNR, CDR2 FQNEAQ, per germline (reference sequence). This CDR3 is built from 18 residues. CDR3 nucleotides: TGTGCCAGCAGCTTAGGGCCTAGACAGCCCGGCTCCTACAATGAGCAGTTCTTC. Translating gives CASSLGPRQPGSYNEQFF.

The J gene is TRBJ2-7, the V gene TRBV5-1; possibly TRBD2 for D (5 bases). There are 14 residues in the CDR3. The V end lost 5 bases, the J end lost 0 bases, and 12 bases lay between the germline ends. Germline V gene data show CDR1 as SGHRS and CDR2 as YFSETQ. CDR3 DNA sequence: TGCGCCAGCAGACCAGGACTGCTCTCCTACGAGCAGTACTTC. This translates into CASRPGLLSYEQYF.

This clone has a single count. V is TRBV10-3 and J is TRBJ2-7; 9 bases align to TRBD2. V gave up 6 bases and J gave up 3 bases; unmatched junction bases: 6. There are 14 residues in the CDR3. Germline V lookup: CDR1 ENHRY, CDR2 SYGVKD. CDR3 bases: TGTGCCATCAGGGGGGCTAGCGGGGACTACGAGCAGTACTTC. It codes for CAIRGASGDYEQYF.

As DNA, the CDR3 is TGTGCCAGTAGTATAGAGGGGACAGCCTATGGCTACACCTTC. This sequence encodes CASSIEGTAYGYTF. The rearrangement joins TRBV19 to TRBJ1-2, with 7 bases fitting TRBD1. The junction had 2 bases not matched to a gene; V was cut back by 0 bases and J by 4 bases. Germline values: CDR1 LNHDA, CDR2 SQIVND (reference sequence). The CDR3 totals 14 residues.

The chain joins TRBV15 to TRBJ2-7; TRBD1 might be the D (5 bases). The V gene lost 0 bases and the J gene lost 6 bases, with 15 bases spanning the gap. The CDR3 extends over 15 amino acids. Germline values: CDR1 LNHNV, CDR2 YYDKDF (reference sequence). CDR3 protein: CATSRDLLPQGEQYF. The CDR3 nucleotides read TGTGCCACCAGCAGAGATCTACTACCTCAGGGCGAGCAGTACTTC.

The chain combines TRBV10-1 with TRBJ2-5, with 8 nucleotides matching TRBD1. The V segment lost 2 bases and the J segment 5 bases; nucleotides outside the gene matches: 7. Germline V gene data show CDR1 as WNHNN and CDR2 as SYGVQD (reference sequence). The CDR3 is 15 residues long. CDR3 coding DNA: TGCGCCAGCAGTGAGCGTTCAGGGGGCCGGGAGACCCAGTACTTC. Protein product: CASSERSGGRETQYF.